This TCR beta chain was sequenced for a study of blood T cell repertoires in COVID-19. For the study at large: Acute and convalescent COVID-19 specimens originated in the United States, Italy and Spain. The cDNA or gDNA used as material had been derived from T cells, B-cell-depleted T cells, or PBMCs.

Per the study methods: Scientists estimated how many nucleated cells there were by amplifying reference gene primers. Repertoires were generated with immunoSEQ multiplex PCR, while TCRdb's copy carries only in-frame clones and drops some. V and J calls and clone size follow that table, whereas D and trimming were derived from the DNA. The table has around 82,000 clones, approximately 86% seen once. V lost 1 base, J lost 1 base, and 10 bases lay in between. From germline, CDR1 is SNHLY and CDR2 FYNNEI. The CDR3 runs 16 residues. Seattle patients were enrolled while actively infected and followed longitudinally.

The rearrangement links TRBV2 to TRBJ1-4, with a possible D match to TRBD1 (5 bases). The TCR originated in an elderly man with COVID-19, enrolled during active disease. The material sequenced was peripheral blood. CDR3 in DNA: TGTGCCAGCAGTGAAGAGAGGGGAGGAACTAATGAAAAACTGTTTTTT. It encodes CASSEERGGTNEKLFF.